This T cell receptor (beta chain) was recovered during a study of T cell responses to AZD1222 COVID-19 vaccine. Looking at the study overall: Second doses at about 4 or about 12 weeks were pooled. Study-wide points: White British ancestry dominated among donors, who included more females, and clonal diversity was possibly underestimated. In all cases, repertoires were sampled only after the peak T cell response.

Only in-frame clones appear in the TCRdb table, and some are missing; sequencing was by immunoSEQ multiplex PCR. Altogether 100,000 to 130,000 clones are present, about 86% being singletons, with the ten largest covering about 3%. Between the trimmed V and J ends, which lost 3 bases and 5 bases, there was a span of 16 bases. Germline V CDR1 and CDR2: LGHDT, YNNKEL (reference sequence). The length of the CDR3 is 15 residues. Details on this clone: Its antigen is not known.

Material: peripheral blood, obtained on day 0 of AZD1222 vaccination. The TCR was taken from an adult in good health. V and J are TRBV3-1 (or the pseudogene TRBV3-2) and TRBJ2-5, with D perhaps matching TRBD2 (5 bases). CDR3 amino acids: CASSQAGLTSETQYF. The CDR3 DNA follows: TGTGCCAGCAGCCAGGCCGGACTGACCTCGGAGACCCAGTACTTC.